One and the same sample provided the 4 T cell receptor beta chains below, sequenced in a study of spatial heterogeneity in lung cancer. Sample time point: sample taken at primary tumor resection. One entry per CDR3 protein results from TCRdb running MiXCR on the 5' RACE reads. The table lists tens of thousands of distinct CDR3 sequences, roughly 6.5% of them singletons, with around 30% in the top ten. The source was PBMCs, collected at surgery. The receptors were sampled from a female donor with early-stage non-small cell lung cancer.

In its sample, this clonotype was seen many times. V usage is TRBV3-1 and J usage is TRBJ2-7; D possibly uses TRBD1 or TRBD2 (5 bases each). Germline CDR1 LGHDT, CDR2 YNNKEL (reference sequence). This CDR3 is built from 17 residues. Trimming shortened V by 1 base and J by 2 bases, and 18 bases separated the two germline ends. The DNA of the CDR3 is TGTGCCAGCAGCCAAGGAGGCTCCCGGGACCGAACCTACGAGCAGTACTTC. This codes for CASSQGGSRDRTYEQYF.

V is TRBV6-9 and J is TRBJ2-7, with D hard to call. The length of the CDR3 is 14 residues. Germline CDR1 reads MNHGY; CDR2 reads SVAAGI. V was clipped by 7 bases and J by 0 bases, with 13 bases between them. CDR3 sequence reads: CASTKVVNSYEQYF. The DNA of the CDR3 is TGTGCCAGCACTAAAGTGGTAAACTCCTACGAGCAGTACTTC.

This clonotype has a count of ten or more. This sequence joins TRBV20-1 and TRBJ1-5; D not certain. In germline, CDR1 is DFQATT, CDR2 SNEGSKA (reference sequence). The CDR3 covers 12 residues. V was shortened by 3 bases and J by 5 bases, with 8 bases between the two germline ends. The CDR3 protein is CSASPPDQPQHF. The CDR3 DNA reads as TGCAGTGCTAGCCCACCCGATCAGCCCCAGCATTTT.

The CDR3: CASSRGIQETQYF. The DNA of the CDR3 is TGTGCCAGCAGTAGAGGGATCCAAGAGACCCAGTACTTC. V is TRBV6-1 and J is TRBJ2-5, with D perhaps TRBD2 (5 bases). The CDR3 extends over 13 amino acids. CDR1 MNHNS and CDR2 SASEGT come from the germline V gene. Trimming cost V 5 bases and J 1 base, with 8 bases left between them.